Below are 22 T cell receptor beta chains sequenced from a single sample in a study of blood T cell repertoires in COVID-19. Generated by immunoSEQ multiplex PCR, the TCRdb table keeps only in-frame clones and is missing some. This table holds about 250,000 clones, just over 85% found once. The sequenced sample consisted of peripheral blood. These receptors were obtained from an elderly man with acute or convalescent COVID-19.

This clone has a single count. The chain combines TRBV3-1 (or the pseudogene TRBV3-2) with TRBJ2-1; 12 bases fit TRBD2. Germline CDR1 is LGHDT and CDR2 is YNNKEL (reference sequence). There are 15 residues in the CDR3. The V gene end was trimmed by 4 bases and the J gene end by 7 bases; junction bases not matched to a gene: 5. The CDR3, as DNA: TGTGCCAGCAGCCGGCTAGCGGGGGGGCGGAATGAGCAGTTCTTC. Protein product: CASSRLAGGRNEQFF.

The V call is TRBV27, the J call TRBJ2-5, with D possibly TRBD2 on 6 matching bases. The CDR3 spans 14 residues. The V gene's germline CDR1 is MNHEY and CDR2 SMNVEV (reference sequence). V lost 7 bases and J lost 6, with 18 bases in between. For the CDR3, the DNA is TGTGCCAGCACCTCCGGGGTTCGGGAGAAGACCCAGTACTTC. Translation: CASTSGVREKTQYF.

The chain has TRBV29-1 and TRBJ2-7, with TRBD2 identical over 12 bases. Germline V gene data show CDR1 as SQVTM and CDR2 as ANQGSEA. The CDR3 runs 14 residues. V trimming: 5 bases; J trimming: 3 bases; junction bases outside the gene matches: 5. In DNA, the CDR3 is TGCAGCGTTTCCCTAGCGGGAGGGATCTACGAGCAGTACTTC. Protein product: CSVSLAGGIYEQYF.

The chain is built from TRBV19 and TRBJ1-1; D is unclear. V was cut by 6 bases and J by 9 bases, with 14 bases left in between. The CDR3 has 12 residues. Per the germline V gene, CDR1 is LNHDA and CDR2 is SQIVND (reference sequence). In DNA form, the CDR3 reads TGTGCCAGTAGATCGTTGGAGACTAAAGCTTTCTTT. The encoded protein is CASRSLETKAFF.

The chain uses TRBV15 and TRBJ1-3; no clear D. Trimming stripped 0 bases from V and 7 bases from J, with 16 bases between. Per germline, CDR1 LNHNV and CDR2 YYDKDF (reference sequence). The CDR3 extends over 16 amino acids. The CDR3 loop reads CATSRDWAASGNTIYF. In nucleotides, the CDR3 is TGTGCCACCAGCAGAGATTGGGCCGCCAGTGGGAACACCATATATTTT.

This chain joins TRBV4-1 and TRBJ1-4, with TRBD1 matching over 11 bases. Trimming removed 3 bases from V and 1 base from J; junction bases left unmatched: 7. This CDR3 region has 18 residues. CDR1 is MGHRA and CDR2 is YSYEKL in the germline V gene. CDR3 nucleotides: TGCGCCAGCAGCCAGGAGGACAGGGGGCGGGGAACTAATGAAAAACTGTTTTTT. It specifies CASSQEDRGRGTNEKLFF.

On this clone: In the same sample, other DNA sequences code for this CDR3. This sequence joins TRBV12-3 or TRBV12-4 and TRBJ1-5; a possible D gene is TRBD1 (6 bases). This CDR3 is 12 amino acids long. The V gene lost 6 bases and the J gene lost 7 bases, with 10 bases spanning the gap. CDR3 bases: TGTGCCAGCAGCCCAGGGGACCAGCCCCAGCATTTT. Protein product: CASSPGDQPQHF.

The chain uses TRBV6-1 and TRBJ2-3; 10 bases agree with TRBD2. CDR1 MNHNS and CDR2 SASEGT come from the germline V gene. The CDR3 consists of 16 residues. The V and J ends lost 4 bases and 2 bases, in that order; junction bases with no gene match: 6. The CDR3 region is CASSGPSGGATDTQYF. The CDR3 DNA reads as TGTGCCAGCAGTGGCCCCAGCGGGGGGGCCACAGATACGCAGTATTTT.

The rearrangement joins TRBV11-2 to TRBJ2-1; 15 positions agree with TRBD2. The CDR3 consists of 19 residues. V was pared by 4 bases and J by 1 base, with 8 bases of the junction left unmatched. Germline loops: CDR1 SGHAT, CDR2 FQNNGV. CDR3 DNA sequence: TGTGCCAGCAGCTCCCGGACTAGCGGGAGGGATCCTTCCTACAATGAGCAGTTCTTC. As protein: CASSSRTSGRDPSYNEQFF.

This clone came up once. The rearrangement uses TRBV27 and TRBJ2-5, with 13 bases identical to TRBD2. This CDR3 is built from 17 residues. Germline values: CDR1 MNHEY, CDR2 SMNVEV (reference sequence). Trimming at V came to 3 bases and at J to 5 bases, leaving 9 bases not matched to a gene. In nucleotides, the CDR3 is TGTGCCAGCAGTTTTCAAAGACTAGCGGGGGGTTTGGAGACCCAGTACTTC. It codes for CASSFQRLAGGLETQYF.

The chain has TRBV4-2 and TRBJ1-6; 8 nucleotides match TRBD1. The germline V gene has CDR1 LGHNA and CDR2 YNFKEQ. Germline trimming cut 4 bases from V and 6 bases from J; bases unmatched to any gene: 11. This CDR3 has 17 amino acids. The DNA for the CDR3 is TGTGCCAGCAGCCGGCGACAGGGACAGGATTTTAATTCACCCCTCCACTTT. This sequence encodes CASSRRQGQDFNSPLHF.

This CDR3 is CASSFGETQYF. The CDR3 DNA is TGTGCCAGCTCATTCGGAGAGACCCAGTACTTC. The gene calls are TRBV28 and TRBJ2-5; D gene uncertain. This CDR3 region has 11 residues. V was clipped by 8 bases and J by 4 bases, with 8 bases between them. Germline CDR1 MDHEN, CDR2 SYDVKM. Looking up the rest from reference TRBV28 and TRBJ2-5 gives the full variable domain: DVKVTQSSRYLVKRTGEKVFLECVQDMDHENMFWYRQDPGLGLRLIYFSYDVKMKEKGDIPEGYSVSREKKERFSLILESASTNQTSMYLCASSFGETQYFGPGTRLLVL.

The chain couples TRBV7-2 to TRBJ2-7; tentative D call: TRBD1 (7 bases). Trimming removed 5 bases at V and 1 base at J, with 18 bases between. Germline loops: CDR1 SGHTA, CDR2 FQGNSA. CDR3 length: 16 residues. CDR3 sequence reads: CASSSQGGIGSYEQYF. The CDR3 coding sequence is TGTGCCAGCAGCAGTCAGGGGGGAATAGGTTCCTACGAGCAGTACTTC.

The V and J genes are TRBV6-2 or TRBV6-3 and TRBJ2-7; 10 nucleotides align to TRBD1. This CDR3 contains 15 residues. CDR1 and CDR2 (germline): MNHEY, SVGEGT. The V gene end was trimmed by 5 bases and the J gene end by 5 bases; junction bases not matched to a gene: 9. CDR3 DNA: TGTGCCAGCAGTAGAGCGGGACAGGGGAGCAACGAGCAGTACTTC. Protein: CASSRAGQGSNEQYF.

This chain connects TRBV6-5 to TRBJ2-1; tentative D call: TRBD2 (5 bases). CDR3 length equals 16 residues. V shed 0 bases and J shed 0 bases, with 9 bases lying between them. Germline CDR1 reads MNHEY; CDR2 reads SVGAGI. Here the CDR3 DNA reads TGTGCCAGCAGTTACTCCGAGGGTTCCTCCTACAATGAGCAGTTCTTC. Encoded protein: CASSYSEGSSYNEQFF.

V is TRBV5-1 and J is TRBJ1-4; 7 nucleotides align to TRBD1. The CDR3 extends over 15 amino acids. V shed 0 bases and J 7 bases; nucleotides not matched to a gene: 6. Germline-derived CDR1 and CDR2 are SGHRS and YFSETQ. The CDR3 sequence: CASSLGNRGGEKLFF. CDR3 bases: TGCGCCAGCAGCTTGGGGAACAGGGGAGGTGAAAAACTGTTTTTT. Based on the CDR3 plus reference TRBV5-1 and TRBJ1-4, the full variable domain is KAGVTQTPRYLIKTRGQQVTLSCSPISGHRSVSWYQQTPGQGLQFLFEYFSETQRNKGNFPGRFSGRQFSNSRSEMNVSTLELGDSALYLCASSLGNRGGEKLFFGSGTQLSVL.

This chain joins TRBV5-1 and TRBJ2-5; no definite D call. The CDR3 is 13 amino acids. In germline, CDR1 is SGHRS, CDR2 YFSETQ. Trimming removed 6 bases at V and 3 bases at J, with 12 bases between. CDR3 DNA: TGCGCCAGCAATAAGGAGTGGAAAGAGACCCAGTACTTC. Translated: CASNKEWKETQYF.

The chain joins TRBV6-6 to TRBJ2-5; TRBD2 agrees at 9 bases. The CDR3 contains 14 residues. Germline CDR1 and CDR2: MNHNY and SVGAGI (reference sequence). V lost 7 bases to trimming and J lost 5 bases; unmatched junction nucleotides: 8. The CDR3 DNA reads TGTGCCAGCAAACCTAGCGGGGCTATGGAGACCCAGTACTTC. Its translation is CASKPSGAMETQYF.

The chain has TRBV9 and TRBJ1-1, with TRBD1 matching 7 bases. Trimming cost V 4 bases and J 7 bases; bases outside gene matches: 10. From germline, CDR1 is SGDLS and CDR2 YYNGEE. CDR3 length equals 14 residues. The CDR3 sequence is CASSPSPDRLEAFF. In nucleotides, the CDR3 is TGTGCCAGCAGCCCCTCTCCGGACAGGCTTGAAGCTTTCTTT.

The chain joins TRBV24-1 to TRBJ1-5; D gene unclear. V shed 3 bases and J shed 1 base, with 9 bases lying between them. This CDR3 spans 15 amino acids. CDR1 KGHDR and CDR2 SFDVKD come from the germline V gene. The CDR3 DNA follows: TGTGCCACCAGTGATCCACGGTCCAGCAATCAGCCCCAGCATTTT. This gives the protein CATSDPRSSNQPQHF.

This clone was seen more than once but under ten times. V and J are TRBV7-9 and TRBJ2-7, with 8 bases aligning to TRBD1. After removal of 3 bases from V and 2 bases from J, the junction contained 6 bases not matched to a gene. This CDR3 comprises 15 residues. Germline CDR1 reads SEHNR; CDR2 reads FQNEAQ (reference sequence). The CDR3 DNA is TGTGCCAGCAGCTTCTCGACAGGGGTGCCCTACGAGCAGTACTTC. This encodes CASSFSTGVPYEQYF.

The J gene is TRBJ2-5, the V gene TRBV2; 7 nucleotides agree with TRBD1. The CDR3 totals 15 residues. Losses at the gene ends were 3 bases for V and 3 bases for J; bases not matched to a gene: 7. Germline CDR1 SNHLY, CDR2 FYNNEI. This CDR3 is CASSDPRGWEETQYF. DNA of the CDR3: TGTGCCAGCAGTGATCCCAGGGGGTGGGAAGAGACCCAGTACTTC. Drawing the rest from reference TRBV2 and TRBJ2-5, the complete variable domain is EPEVTQTPSHQVTQMGQEVILRCVPISNHLYFYWYRQILGQKVEFLVSFYNNEISEKSEIFDDQFSVERPDGSNFTLKIRSTKLEDSAMYFCASSDPRGWEETQYFGPGTRLLVL.